The present T cell receptor (beta chain) was sequenced within a study of T cell responses to AZD1222 COVID-19 vaccine. Findings of the study overall: Repertoire collection took place solely once the T cell response had peaked. Spike-wide vaccine-associated CD4 TCRs dominated at 160-218 and 743-854.

Germline V gene data show CDR1 as LGHDT and CDR2 as YNNKEL (reference sequence). The CDR3 runs 16 residues. V was pared by 4 bases and J by 1 base, with 16 bases between. Points on this clone: Its cognate antigen is unknown.

Only in-frame clones appear in the TCRdb table, and some are missing; sequencing was by immunoSEQ multiplex PCR. The sample lists about 160,000 clones, roughly 92% occurring once. The sample here was peripheral blood, taken 28 days after the second AZD1222 dose. J is TRBJ2-5 and V is TRBV3-1 (or the pseudogene TRBV3-2); tentative D call: TRBD2 (6 bases). The source of this sequence is an adult who received the AZD1222 COVID-19 vaccine. This CDR3 reads CASSRLRGLRQETQYF. Here the CDR3 DNA reads TGTGCCAGCAGCCGGTTGCGGGGCCTACGCCAAGAGACCCAGTACTTC.